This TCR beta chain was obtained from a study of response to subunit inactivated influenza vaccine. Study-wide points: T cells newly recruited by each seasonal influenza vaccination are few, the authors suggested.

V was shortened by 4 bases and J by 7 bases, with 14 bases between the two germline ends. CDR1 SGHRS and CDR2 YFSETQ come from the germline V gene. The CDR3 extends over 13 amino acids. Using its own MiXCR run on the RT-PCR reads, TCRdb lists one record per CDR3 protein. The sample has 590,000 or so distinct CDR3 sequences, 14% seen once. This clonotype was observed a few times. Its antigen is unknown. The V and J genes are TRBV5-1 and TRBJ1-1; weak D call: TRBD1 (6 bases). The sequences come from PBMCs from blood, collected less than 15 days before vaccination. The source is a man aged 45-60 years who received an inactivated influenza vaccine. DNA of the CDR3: TGCGCCAGCAGCGTGTCACAGGGAGTTGAAGCTTTCTTT. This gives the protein CASSVSQGVEAFF. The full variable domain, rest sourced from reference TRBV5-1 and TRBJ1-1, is KAGVTQTPRYLIKTRGQQVTLSCSPISGHRSVSWYQQTPGQGLQFLFEYFSETQRNKGNFPGRFSGRQFSNSRSEMNVSTLELGDSALYLCASSVSQGVEAFFGQGTRLTVV.